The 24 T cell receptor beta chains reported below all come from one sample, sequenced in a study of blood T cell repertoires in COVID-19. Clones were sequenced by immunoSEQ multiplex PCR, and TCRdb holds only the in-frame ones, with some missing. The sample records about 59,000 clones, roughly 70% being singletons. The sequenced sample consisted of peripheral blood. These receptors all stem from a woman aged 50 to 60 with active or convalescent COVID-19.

The CDR3 spells CASSSARGALWANVLTF. CDR3 nucleotide sequence: TGTGCCAGCAGTTCCGCCAGGGGCGCCCTCTGGGCCAACGTCCTGACTTTC. This chain joins TRBV27 and TRBJ2-6; the D gene is possibly TRBD1 (6 bases). V was cut by 4 bases and J by 5 bases, with 18 bases left in between. The CDR3 extends over 17 amino acids. Germline-derived CDR1 and CDR2 are MNHEY and SMNVEV (reference sequence).

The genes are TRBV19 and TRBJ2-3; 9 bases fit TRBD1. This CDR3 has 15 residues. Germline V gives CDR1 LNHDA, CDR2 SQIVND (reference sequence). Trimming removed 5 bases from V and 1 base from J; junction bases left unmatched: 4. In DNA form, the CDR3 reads TGTGCCAGTAGTCCGCGGACAGGGGGCACAGATACGCAGTATTTT. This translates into CASSPRTGGTDTQYF. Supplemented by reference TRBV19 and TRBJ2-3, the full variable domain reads DGGITQSPKYLFRKEGQNVTLSCEQNLNHDAMYWYRQDPGQGLRLIYYSQIVNDFQKGDIAEGYSVSREKKESFPLTVTSAQKNPTAFYLCASSPRTGGTDTQYFGPGTRLTVL.

CDR3: CASSMRGEGTDTQYF. The CDR3 DNA sequence: TGTGCCAGTAGTATGCGGGGGGAAGGCACAGATACGCAGTATTTT. The gene calls are TRBV19 and TRBJ2-3, with 8 nucleotides matching TRBD2. V gave up 3 bases and J gave up 1 base; unmatched junction bases: 3. Germline CDR1 LNHDA, CDR2 SQIVND (reference sequence). CDR3 length: 15 residues. Using reference TRBV19 and TRBJ2-3 for the parts outside the CDR3, the full variable domain is DGGITQSPKYLFRKEGQNVTLSCEQNLNHDAMYWYRQDPGQGLRLIYYSQIVNDFQKGDIAEGYSVSREKKESFPLTVTSAQKNPTAFYLCASSMRGEGTDTQYFGPGTRLTVL.

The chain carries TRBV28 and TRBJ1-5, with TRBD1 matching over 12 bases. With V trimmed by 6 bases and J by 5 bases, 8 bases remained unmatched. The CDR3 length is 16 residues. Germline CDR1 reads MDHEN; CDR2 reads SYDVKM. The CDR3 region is CASRGGTGGLYQPQHF. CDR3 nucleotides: TGTGCCAGCAGGGGGGGGACAGGGGGCCTTTATCAGCCCCAGCATTTT.

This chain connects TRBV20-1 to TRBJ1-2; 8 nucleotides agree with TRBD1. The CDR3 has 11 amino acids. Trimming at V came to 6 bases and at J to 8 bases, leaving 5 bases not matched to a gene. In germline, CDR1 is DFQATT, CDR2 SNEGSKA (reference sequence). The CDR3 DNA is TGCAGTGCGACAGGGGAACGGGGCTACACCTTC. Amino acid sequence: CSATGERGYTF.

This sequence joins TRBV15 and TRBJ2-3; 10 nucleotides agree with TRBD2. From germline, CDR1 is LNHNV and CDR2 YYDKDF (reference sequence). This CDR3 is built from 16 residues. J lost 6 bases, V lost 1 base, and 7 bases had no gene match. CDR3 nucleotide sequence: TGTGCCACCAGCAGAGGGGGACTAGCGCGTGGGGATACGCAGTATTTT. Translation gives CATSRGGLARGDTQYF.

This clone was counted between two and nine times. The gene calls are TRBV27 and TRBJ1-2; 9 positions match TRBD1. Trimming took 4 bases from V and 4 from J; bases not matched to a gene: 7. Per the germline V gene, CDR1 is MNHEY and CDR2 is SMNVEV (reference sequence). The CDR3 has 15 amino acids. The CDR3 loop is CASSSRRDRVYGYTF. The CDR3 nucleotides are TGTGCCAGCAGTTCCCGCCGGGACAGGGTCTATGGCTACACCTTC.

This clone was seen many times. DNA of the CDR3: TGTGCCACCAGCAGAGACCGGAGAGGCGGTGAAGCTTTCTTT. This gives the protein CATSRDRRGGEAFF. V is TRBV15 and J is TRBJ1-1; D remains unclear. CDR1 is LNHNV, CDR2 YYDKDF, per germline (reference sequence). The CDR3 length is 14 residues. Between the trimmed V and J ends, which lost 0 bases and 7 bases, there was a span of 12 bases. The variable domain in full, completed from reference TRBV15 and TRBJ1-1, reads DAMVIQNPRYQVTQFGKPVTLSCSQTLNHNVMYWYQQKSSQAPKLLFHYYDKDFNNEADTPDNFQSRRPNTSFCFLDIRSPGLGDTAMYLCATSRDRRGGEAFFGQGTRLTVV.

The chain's CDR3 is CSVDRGVGETQYF. CDR3 sequence (DNA): TGCAGCGTTGACAGGGGAGTAGGGGAGACCCAGTACTTC. This chain connects TRBV29-1 to TRBJ2-5; possibly TRBD1 for D (6 bases). Trimming left V 3 bases short and J 5 bases short, with 13 bases between. The germline CDR1 and CDR2 sequences are SQVTM and ANQGSEA. The CDR3 has 13 amino acids.

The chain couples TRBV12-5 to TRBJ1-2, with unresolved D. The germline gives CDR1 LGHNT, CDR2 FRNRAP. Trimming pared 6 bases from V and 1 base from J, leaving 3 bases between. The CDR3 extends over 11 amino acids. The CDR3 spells CASGINYGYTF. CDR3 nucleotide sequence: TGTGCTAGTGGCATTAACTATGGCTACACCTTC.

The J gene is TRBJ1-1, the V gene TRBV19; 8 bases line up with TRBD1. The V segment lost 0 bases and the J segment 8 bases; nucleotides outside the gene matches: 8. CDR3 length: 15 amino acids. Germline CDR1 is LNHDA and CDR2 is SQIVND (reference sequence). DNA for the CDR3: TGTGCCAGTAGTATAGATCCCAGGGGGCGCGGAGAAGCTTTCTTT. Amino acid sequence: CASSIDPRGRGEAFF. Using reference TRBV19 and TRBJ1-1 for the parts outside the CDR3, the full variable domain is DGGITQSPKYLFRKEGQNVTLSCEQNLNHDAMYWYRQDPGQGLRLIYYSQIVNDFQKGDIAEGYSVSREKKESFPLTVTSAQKNPTAFYLCASSIDPRGRGEAFFGQGTRLTVV.

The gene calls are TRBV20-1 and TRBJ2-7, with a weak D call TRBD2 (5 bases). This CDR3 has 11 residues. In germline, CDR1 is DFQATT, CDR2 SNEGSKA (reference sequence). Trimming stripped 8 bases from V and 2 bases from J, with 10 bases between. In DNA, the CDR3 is TGCAGTACGGGAAACGCCTACGAGCAGTACTTC. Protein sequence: CSTGNAYEQYF.

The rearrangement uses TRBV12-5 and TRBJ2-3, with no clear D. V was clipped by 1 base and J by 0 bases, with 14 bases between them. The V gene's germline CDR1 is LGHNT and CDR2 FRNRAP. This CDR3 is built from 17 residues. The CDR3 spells CASGLGVSATSTDTQYF. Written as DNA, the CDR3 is TGTGCTAGTGGTTTGGGGGTCAGCGCCACTAGCACAGATACGCAGTATTTT.

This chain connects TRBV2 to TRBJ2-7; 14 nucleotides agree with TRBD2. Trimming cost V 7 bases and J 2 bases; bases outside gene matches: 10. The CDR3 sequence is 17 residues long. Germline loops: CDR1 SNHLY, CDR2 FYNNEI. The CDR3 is CASTLREGLAGAYEQYF. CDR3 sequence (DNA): TGTGCCAGCACTCTGAGAGAGGGACTAGCGGGGGCCTACGAGCAGTACTTC. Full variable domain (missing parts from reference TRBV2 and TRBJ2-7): EPEVTQTPSHQVTQMGQEVILRCVPISNHLYFYWYRQILGQKVEFLVSFYNNEISEKSEIFDDQFSVERPDGSNFTLKIRSTKLEDSAMYFCASTLREGLAGAYEQYFGPGTRLTVT.

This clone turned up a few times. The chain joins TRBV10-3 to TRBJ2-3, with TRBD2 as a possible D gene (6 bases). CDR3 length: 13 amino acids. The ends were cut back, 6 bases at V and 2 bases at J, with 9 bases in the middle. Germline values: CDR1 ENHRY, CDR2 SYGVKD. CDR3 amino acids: CAIRVAATDTQYF. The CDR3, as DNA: TGTGCCATCAGGGTAGCGGCCACAGATACGCAGTATTTT.

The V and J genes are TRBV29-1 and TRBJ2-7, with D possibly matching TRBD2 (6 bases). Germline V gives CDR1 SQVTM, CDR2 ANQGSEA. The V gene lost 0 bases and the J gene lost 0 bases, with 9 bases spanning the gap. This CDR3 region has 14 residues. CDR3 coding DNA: TGCAGCGTTGAAGAGGAGGGGAGCTCCTACGAGCAGTACTTC. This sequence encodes CSVEEEGSSYEQYF.

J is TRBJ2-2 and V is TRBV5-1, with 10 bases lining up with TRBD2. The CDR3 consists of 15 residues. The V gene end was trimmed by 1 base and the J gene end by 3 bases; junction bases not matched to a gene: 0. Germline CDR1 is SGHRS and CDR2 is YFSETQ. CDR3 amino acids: CASSLSGGDTGELFF. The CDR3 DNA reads TGCGCCAGCAGCTTGAGCGGGGGGGACACCGGGGAGCTGTTTTTT.

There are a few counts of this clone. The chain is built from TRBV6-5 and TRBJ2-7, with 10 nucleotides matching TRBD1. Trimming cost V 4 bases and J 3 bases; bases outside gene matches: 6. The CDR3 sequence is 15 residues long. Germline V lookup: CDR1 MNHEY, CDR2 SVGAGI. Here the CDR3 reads CASSSPGTGVYEQYF. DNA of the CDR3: TGTGCCAGCAGTTCTCCCGGGACAGGGGTCTACGAGCAGTACTTC.

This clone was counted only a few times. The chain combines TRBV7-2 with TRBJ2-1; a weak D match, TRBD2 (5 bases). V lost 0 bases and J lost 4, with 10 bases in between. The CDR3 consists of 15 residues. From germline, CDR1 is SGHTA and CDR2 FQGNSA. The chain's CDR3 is CASSLAYGVYNEQFF. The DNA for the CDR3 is TGTGCCAGCAGCTTAGCTTACGGGGTATACAATGAGCAGTTCTTC.

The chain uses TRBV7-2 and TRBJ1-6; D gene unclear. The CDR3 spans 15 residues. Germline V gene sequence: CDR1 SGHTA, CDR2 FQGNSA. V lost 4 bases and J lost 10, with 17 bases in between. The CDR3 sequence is CASSSARARGSPLHF. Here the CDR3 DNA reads TGTGCCAGCAGCTCCGCCCGAGCGCGAGGGTCACCCCTCCACTTT.

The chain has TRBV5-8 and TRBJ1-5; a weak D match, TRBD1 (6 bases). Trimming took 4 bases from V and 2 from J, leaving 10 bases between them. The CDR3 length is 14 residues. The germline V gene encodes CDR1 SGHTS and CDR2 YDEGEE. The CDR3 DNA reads TGTGCCAGCAGCACAGGGTCGGGCAATCAGCCCCAGCATTTT. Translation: CASSTGSGNQPQHF.

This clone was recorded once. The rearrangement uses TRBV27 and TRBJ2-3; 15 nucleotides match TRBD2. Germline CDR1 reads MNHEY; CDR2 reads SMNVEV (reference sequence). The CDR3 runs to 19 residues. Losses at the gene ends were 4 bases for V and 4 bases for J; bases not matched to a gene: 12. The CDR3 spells CASSSLGTSGGRRPDTQYF. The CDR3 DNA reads TGTGCCAGCAGTTCGCTCGGGACTAGCGGGGGGAGGAGGCCAGATACGCAGTATTTT.

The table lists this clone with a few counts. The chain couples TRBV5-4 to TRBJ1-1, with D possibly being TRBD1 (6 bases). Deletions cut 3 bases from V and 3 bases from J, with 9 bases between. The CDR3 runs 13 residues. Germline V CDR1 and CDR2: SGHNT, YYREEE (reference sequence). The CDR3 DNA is TGTGCCAGCAGCTACAGGGTGGACACTGAAGCTTTCTTT. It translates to CASSYRVDTEAFF.

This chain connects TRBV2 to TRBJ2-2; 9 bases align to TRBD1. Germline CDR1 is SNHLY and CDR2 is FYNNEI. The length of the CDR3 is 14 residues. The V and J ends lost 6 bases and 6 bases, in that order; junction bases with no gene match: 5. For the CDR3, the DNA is TGTGCCAGCAGAGGGACAGGGTTATCCGGGGAGCTGTTTTTT. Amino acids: CASRGTGLSGELFF.